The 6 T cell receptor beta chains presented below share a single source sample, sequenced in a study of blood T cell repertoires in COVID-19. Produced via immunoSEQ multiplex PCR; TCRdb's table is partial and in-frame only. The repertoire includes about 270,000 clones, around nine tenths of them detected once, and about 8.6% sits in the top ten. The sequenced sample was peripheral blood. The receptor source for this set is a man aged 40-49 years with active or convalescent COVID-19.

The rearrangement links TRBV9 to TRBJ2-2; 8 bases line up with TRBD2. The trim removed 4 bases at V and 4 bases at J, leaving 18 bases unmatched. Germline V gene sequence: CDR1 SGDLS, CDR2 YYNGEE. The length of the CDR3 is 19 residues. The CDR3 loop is CASSRKVSGTRIPTGELFF. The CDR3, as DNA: TGTGCCAGCAGCCGAAAGGTCTCCGGGACTAGAATCCCCACCGGGGAGCTGTTTTTT.

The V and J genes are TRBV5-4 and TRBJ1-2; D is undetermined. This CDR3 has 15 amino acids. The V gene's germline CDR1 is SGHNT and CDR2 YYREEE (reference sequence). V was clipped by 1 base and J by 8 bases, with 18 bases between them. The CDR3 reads CASSLIAPPQFGYTF. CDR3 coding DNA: TGTGCCAGCAGCTTGATAGCCCCTCCTCAGTTCGGCTACACCTTC.

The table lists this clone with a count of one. The CDR3 loop reads CASSPETGNEQFF. CDR3 DNA: TGTGCCAGCAGTCCGGAGACCGGCAATGAGCAGTTCTTC. V and J are TRBV6-4 and TRBJ2-1; no clear D gene. The CDR3 consists of 13 residues. Trimming shortened V by 5 bases and J by 6 bases, and 11 bases separated the two germline ends. The germline V gene encodes CDR1 MRHNA and CDR2 SNTAGT.

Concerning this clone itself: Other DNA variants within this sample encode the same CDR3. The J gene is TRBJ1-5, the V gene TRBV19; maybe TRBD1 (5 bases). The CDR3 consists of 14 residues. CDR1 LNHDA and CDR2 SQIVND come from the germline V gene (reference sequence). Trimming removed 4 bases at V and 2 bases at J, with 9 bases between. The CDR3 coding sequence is TGTGCCAGTAGTAGCGGGGGGGGCAATCAGCCCCAGCATTTT. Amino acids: CASSSGGGNQPQHF.

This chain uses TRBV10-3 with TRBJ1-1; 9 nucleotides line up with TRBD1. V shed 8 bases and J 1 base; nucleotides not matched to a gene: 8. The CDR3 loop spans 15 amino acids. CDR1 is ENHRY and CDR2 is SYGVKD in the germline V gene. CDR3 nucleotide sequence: TGTGCCATCTCCCTACAGGGGGCCACGAACACTGAAGCTTTCTTT. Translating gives CAISLQGATNTEAFF.

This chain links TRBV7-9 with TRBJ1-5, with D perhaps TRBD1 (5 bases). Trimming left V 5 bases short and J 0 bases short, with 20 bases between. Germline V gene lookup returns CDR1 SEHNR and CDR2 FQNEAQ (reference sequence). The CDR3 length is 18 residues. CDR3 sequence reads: CASSLTPNRLTSNQPQHF. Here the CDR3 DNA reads TGTGCCAGCAGCCTTACCCCGAACAGGCTCACTAGCAATCAGCCCCAGCATTTT.